These 4 T cell receptor beta chains originate from one sample sequenced in a study of blood T cells in healthy people across ages. Next came a second PCR, run for roughly 6 to 11 cycles, which used a sample-barcoded 5' primer along with a J-beta primer mix. MiXCR, applied by TCRdb to the 5' RACE reads, yields one record per CDR3 protein. The sample has 750,000 to 1,000,000 distinct CDR3 sequences; approximately 32% are singletons. Another study also made use of these data, one on T cells of mothers and their children.

The source material was blood. Receptors originate from a middle-aged woman in good health.

This clonotype has a count of ten or more. The rearrangement links TRBV6-6 to TRBJ2-7; 10 nucleotides line up with TRBD2. V trimming: 5 bases; J trimming: 4 bases; junction bases outside the gene matches: 8. This CDR3 comprises 15 residues. Per germline, CDR1 MNHNY and CDR2 SVGAGI (reference sequence). The CDR3 DNA follows: TGTGCCAGCAGTCCTTCACTAGCGGGGAAGTACGAGCAGTACTTC. Its translation is CASSPSLAGKYEQYF.

The rearrangement joins TRBV2 to TRBJ2-5; D might be TRBD2 (5 bases). Germline V gene data show CDR1 as SNHLY and CDR2 as FYNNEI. This CDR3 spans 12 amino acids. Deletions cut 6 bases from V and 5 bases from J, with 10 bases between. The CDR3: CASRGDPETQYF. CDR3 nucleotide sequence: TGTGCCAGCAGGGGAGATCCGGAGACCCAGTACTTC.

CDR3: CASSPKARGIRYEQYF. In nucleotides, the CDR3 is TGTGCCAGCAGTCCGAAGGCCAGGGGGATTCGCTACGAGCAGTACTTC. The chain combines TRBV28 with TRBJ2-7; TRBD1 agrees at 7 bases. V lost 5 bases and J lost 3; bases outside the gene matches: 13. The CDR3 contains 16 residues. The V gene's germline CDR1 is MDHEN and CDR2 SYDVKM.

In its sample, this clonotype was seen a few times. The rearrangement uses TRBV29-1 and TRBJ2-4; perhaps TRBD2 as D (7 bases). The J call is uncertain, as TRBJ2-7 better fits the DNA end. There are 13 residues in the CDR3. In germline, CDR1 is SQVTM, CDR2 ANQGSEA. The CDR3 spells CSVGGAERDEQYF. In nucleotides, the CDR3 is TGCAGCGTAGGGGGGGCAGAGAGGGACGAGCAGTACTTC.